Listed below are T cell receptor beta chains from one sample, sequenced in a study of T-cell memory formation after mild COVID-19. TCRdb re-called the 5' RACE reads with MiXCR, one entry per CDR3 protein. The table records approximately 450,000 distinct CDR3 sequences, about 18% of them present only once. Sequencing used PBMCs or a T cell subset sorted from them (not recorded which). These receptors were obtained from an adult woman who had mild COVID-19 (a few samples of this study predate the infection). Cell type and time point are not known. Each CDR3 is given with its conserved first and last residue. A D gene is named only where the DNA matches it firmly. Size is omitted from some rows. Given values are once, few, many or a class for expanded clones.

d_gene,abundance,len,j_gene,v_gene,CDR3aa,CDR3nt
NA,few,12,TRBJ1-2,TRBV12-3/TRBV12-4,CASSFPPGGYTF,TGTGCCAGCAGTTTCCCCCCGGGCGGCTACACCTTC
TRBD2,few,14,TRBJ2-5,TRBV9,CASSAQRGEETQYF,TGTGCCAGCAGCGCCCAGCGGGGGGAAGAGACCCAGTACTTC
NA,few,14,TRBJ1-2,TRBV12-3/TRBV12-4,CASSPKREQEYYTF,TGTGCCAGCAGTCCAAAGCGGGAACAGGAATACTACACCTTC
NA,few,12,TRBJ2-2,TRBV6-5,CASSSDSRELFF,TGTGCCAGCAGTTCTGACTCCAGGGAGCTGTTTTTT
NA,few,19,TRBJ2-3,TRBV7-9,CASSFVWGTRGRRTDTQYF,TGTGCCAGCAGCTTCGTGTGGGGGACTAGGGGGCGGAGAACAGATACGCAGTATTTT
TRBD1,few,15,TRBJ2-7,TRBV6-5,CASSSNQGAVYEQYF,TGTGCCAGCAGTTCGAATCAGGGGGCGGTCTACGAGCAGTACTTC
NA,few,13,TRBJ2-7,TRBV29-1,CSVDSAEFYEQYF,TGCAGCGTTGATAGTGCAGAATTTTACGAGCAGTACTTC
NA,few,17,TRBJ2-5,TRBV4-2,CASSQDIAGQGQETQYF,TGTGCCAGCAGCCAAGATATCGCGGGGCAGGGCCAAGAGACCCAGTACTTC
NA,few,16,TRBJ2-7,TRBV5-1,CASSLSLDGTSYEQYF,TGCGCCAGCAGCTTGTCCCTCGATGGCACCTCCTACGAGCAGTACTTC
TRBD2,NA,19,TRBJ2-1,TRBV24-1,CATSDRGLAGVRSYNEQFF,TGTGCCACCAGTGACCGCGGACTAGCGGGAGTTAGGTCCTACAATGAGCAGTTCTTC
NA,NA,13,TRBJ1-2,TRBV10-3,CAISGGPSYGYTF,TGTGCCATCAGTGGGGGACCGAGCTATGGCTACACCTTC
TRBD1,NA,16,TRBJ2-5,TRBV7-8,CASSLLSAGGEKTQYF,TGTGCCAGCAGCTTATTATCTGCAGGGGGTGAAAAGACCCAGTACTTC
NA,NA,14,TRBJ2-7,TRBV6-5,CASSTSRRFYEQYF,TGTGCCAGCAGTACTAGTAGAAGATTCTACGAGCAGTACTTC
NA,few,14,TRBJ1-1,TRBV7-9,CASSSFGGDTEAFF,TGTGCCAGCAGCTCATTCGGGGGGGACACTGAAGCTTTCTTT
NA,NA,15,TRBJ2-1,TRBV6-1,CASSEDRIYYNEQFF,TGTGCCAGCAGTGAAGACAGGATTTACTACAATGAGCAGTTCTTC
NA,NA,15,TRBJ2-7,TRBV3-1,CASSQAVTSKHEQYF,TGTGCCAGCAGCCAAGCTGTGACATCTAAACACGAGCAGTACTTC
TRBD1,few,16,TRBJ1-1,TRBV4-1,CASSHWTGTENTEAFF,TGCGCCAGCAGCCATTGGACCGGGACAGAGAACACTGAAGCTTTCTTT
NA,few,12,TRBJ1-4,TRBV12-3/TRBV12-4,CASSLEKAQLFF,TGTGCCAGCAGTTTAGAAAAGGCACAACTGTTTTTT
NA,few,12,TRBJ1-1,TRBV30,CAWNGGARVAFF,TGTGCCTGGAATGGAGGGGCGAGGGTAGCTTTCTTT
NA,few,15,TRBJ2-7,TRBV20-1,CSARLFGQNSYEQYF,TGCAGTGCTAGGTTATTCGGGCAAAACTCCTACGAGCAGTACTTC
TRBD2,NA,15,TRBJ2-2,TRBV24-1,CATSGGLGQTGELFF,TGTGCCACCAGTGGCGGACTAGGGCAAACCGGGGAGCTGTTTTTT
NA,few,13,TRBJ1-2,TRBV19,CARCEGGDYGYTF,TGTGCCAGGTGCGAGGGCGGGGACTATGGCTACACCTTC
NA,NA,12,TRBJ1-2,TRBV6-2/TRBV6-3,CASRASGGGYTF,TGTGCCAGCAGAGCCTCGGGAGGTGGCTACACCTTC
NA,NA,18,TRBJ2-6,TRBV10-3,CAISDGSGRISGANVLTF,TGTGCCATCAGTGACGGGTCGGGAAGGATCTCTGGGGCCAACGTCCTGACTTTC
TRBD2,many,17,TRBJ2-1,TRBV20-1,CSARGLLAGGPYNEQFF,TGCAGTGCTAGAGGCCTACTAGCGGGGGGGCCCTACAATGAGCAGTTCTTC
TRBD2,NA,15,TRBJ2-3,TRBV7-8,CASRPTSSLPDTQYF,TGTGCCAGCAGACCGACTAGCAGTCTTCCAGATACGCAGTATTTT
TRBD1,NA,14,TRBJ2-7,TRBV18,CASSRGQSPYEQYF,TGTGCCAGCTCACGGGGACAGTCCCCCTACGAGCAGTACTTC
NA,many,19,TRBJ2-1,TRBV11-2,CASSSKSLRDGSSYNEQFF,TGTGCCAGCAGCTCAAAATCTCTACGGGACGGGAGCTCCTACAATGAGCAGTTCTTC
NA,few,16,TRBJ1-2,TRBV7-9,CASSSNGDPANYGYTF,TGTGCCAGCAGCTCTAATGGGGACCCAGCTAACTATGGCTACACCTTC
TRBD1,NA,14,TRBJ2-1,TRBV5-1,CASSSRARGHEQFF,TGCGCCAGCAGCTCGCGGGCGAGGGGGCATGAGCAGTTCTTC
TRBD1,many,15,TRBJ2-7,TRBV28,CASSSGTGTPYEQYF,TGTGCCAGCAGTTCAGGGACAGGGACTCCCTACGAGCAGTACTTC
NA,few,15,TRBJ2-1,TRBV7-8,CASSTSGVSYNEQFF,TGTGCCAGCAGCACTTCGGGAGTCTCCTACAATGAGCAGTTCTTC
NA,many,13,TRBJ2-7,TRBV5-1,CASSVGGTYEQYF,TGCGCCAGCAGTGTCGGAGGTACCTACGAGCAGTACTTC
NA,NA,15,TRBJ1-1,TRBV7-9,CASSSSGATETEAFF,TGTGCCAGCAGCTCTAGTGGGGCGACGGAAACTGAAGCTTTCTTT
NA,NA,16,TRBJ2-4,TRBV5-6,CASSFEGSGSKNIQYF,TGTGCCAGCAGCTTTGAGGGCTCCGGAAGTAAAAACATTCAGTACTTC
NA,NA,16,TRBJ2-7,TRBV14,CASSQEHGVLGDEQYF,TGTGCCAGCAGCCAAGAACACGGGGTCCTGGGCGACGAGCAGTACTTC
NA,few,13,TRBJ1-4,TRBV5-6,CASSTDGNEKLFF,TGTGCCAGCAGTACGGACGGGAATGAAAAACTGTTTTTT
NA,NA,15,TRBJ1-5,TRBV4-2,CASSQEGGFNQPQHF,TGTGCCAGCAGCCAAGAGGGGGGGTTCAATCAGCCCCAGCATTTT
NA,many,14,TRBJ2-3,TRBV24-1,CATSPELGGDTQYF,TGTGCCACCAGTCCCGAGCTCGGAGGAGATACGCAGTATTTT
TRBD2,many,16,TRBJ2-1,TRBV5-1,CASSQGPGGVKGEQFF,TGCGCCAGCAGCCAAGGACCGGGGGGAGTTAAGGGTGAGCAGTTCTTC
TRBD2,few,16,TRBJ2-1,TRBV24-1,CATSDFSGRAHNEQFF,TGTGCCACCAGTGATTTCAGCGGGAGGGCCCACAATGAGCAGTTCTTC
TRBD1,few,16,TRBJ2-2,TRBV5-1,CASSLLDRGRTGELFF,TGCGCCAGCAGCCTCCTGGACAGGGGGCGGACCGGGGAGCTGTTTTTT
NA,NA,17,TRBJ2-3,TRBV2,CASRTLPGHPSTDTQYF,TGTGCCAGCCGAACTCTACCGGGACACCCTAGCACAGATACGCAGTATTTT
NA,few,15,TRBJ2-3,TRBV20-1,CSARARDEGRDTQYF,TGCAGTGCTAGAGCCCGGGACGAAGGAAGAGATACGCAGTATTTT
TRBD2,few,18,TRBJ2-1,TRBV13,CASSFLSLSGGEHNEQFF,TGTGCCAGCAGCTTTCTGAGTCTTAGCGGGGGGGAGCACAATGAGCAGTTCTTC
NA,once,13,TRBJ1-1,TRBV11-3,CASMVGLNTEAFF,TGTGCCAGCATGGTCGGGCTTAACACTGAAGCTTTCTTT
TRBD1,many,16,TRBJ2-1,TRBV9,CASSAPGQGSYNEQFF,TGTGCCAGCAGCGCCCCGGGACAGGGCTCCTACAATGAGCAGTTCTTC
TRBD2,few,16,TRBJ2-2,TRBV9,CASSVGLADNTGELFF,TGTGCCAGCAGCGTAGGCCTAGCGGATAACACCGGGGAGCTGTTTTTT
NA,NA,14,TRBJ2-1,TRBV6-6,CASRKKGLYNEQFF,TGTGCCAGCAGGAAGAAGGGGCTCTACAATGAGCAGTTCTTC
TRBD2,NA,14,TRBJ2-3,TRBV2,CASKASGSPPTQYF,TGTGCCAGCAAGGCTAGCGGGAGCCCCCCTACGCAGTATTTT
TRBD2,many,13,TRBJ2-5,TRBV5-1,CASRQLAEETQYF,TGCGCCAGCAGGCAACTAGCGGAAGAGACCCAGTACTTC
TRBD2,NA,16,TRBJ2-3,TRBV2,CASSPYLAGGSDTQYF,TGTGCCAGCAGCCCTTATTTAGCGGGGGGGTCAGATACGCAGTATTTT
NA,NA,13,TRBJ2-1,TRBV15,CATSRGTPGEQFF,TGTGCCACCAGCAGAGGGACACCAGGAGAGCAGTTCTTC